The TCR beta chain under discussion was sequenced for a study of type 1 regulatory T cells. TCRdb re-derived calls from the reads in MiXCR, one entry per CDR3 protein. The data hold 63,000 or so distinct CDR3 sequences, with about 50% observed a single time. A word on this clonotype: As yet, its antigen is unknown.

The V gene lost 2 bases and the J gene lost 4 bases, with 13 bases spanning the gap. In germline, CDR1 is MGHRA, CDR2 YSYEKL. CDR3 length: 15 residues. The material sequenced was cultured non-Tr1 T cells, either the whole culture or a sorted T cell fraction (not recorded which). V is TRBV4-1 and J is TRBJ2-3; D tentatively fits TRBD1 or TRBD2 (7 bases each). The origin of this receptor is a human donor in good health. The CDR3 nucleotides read TGCGCCAGCAGCCAACAGCAGGGGGGGCCAGATACGCAGTATTTT. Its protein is CASSQQQGGPDTQYF.